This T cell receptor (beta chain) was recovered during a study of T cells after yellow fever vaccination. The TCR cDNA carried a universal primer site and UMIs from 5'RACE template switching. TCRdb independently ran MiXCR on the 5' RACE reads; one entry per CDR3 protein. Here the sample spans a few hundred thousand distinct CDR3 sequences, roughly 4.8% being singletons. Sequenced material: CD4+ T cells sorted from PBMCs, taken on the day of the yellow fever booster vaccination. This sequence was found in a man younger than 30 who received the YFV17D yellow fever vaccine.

CDR3 loop: CASSASGESDTQYF. DNA of the CDR3: TGTGCCAGCAGCGCTAGCGGGGAGTCAGATACGCAGTATTTT. The chain couples TRBV6-4 to TRBJ2-3, with TRBD2 matching over 9 bases. CDR1 is MRHNA, CDR2 SNTAGT, per germline. With 6 bases clipped from V and 4 bases from J, the junction kept 5 bases outside the gene matches. This CDR3 comprises 14 residues.